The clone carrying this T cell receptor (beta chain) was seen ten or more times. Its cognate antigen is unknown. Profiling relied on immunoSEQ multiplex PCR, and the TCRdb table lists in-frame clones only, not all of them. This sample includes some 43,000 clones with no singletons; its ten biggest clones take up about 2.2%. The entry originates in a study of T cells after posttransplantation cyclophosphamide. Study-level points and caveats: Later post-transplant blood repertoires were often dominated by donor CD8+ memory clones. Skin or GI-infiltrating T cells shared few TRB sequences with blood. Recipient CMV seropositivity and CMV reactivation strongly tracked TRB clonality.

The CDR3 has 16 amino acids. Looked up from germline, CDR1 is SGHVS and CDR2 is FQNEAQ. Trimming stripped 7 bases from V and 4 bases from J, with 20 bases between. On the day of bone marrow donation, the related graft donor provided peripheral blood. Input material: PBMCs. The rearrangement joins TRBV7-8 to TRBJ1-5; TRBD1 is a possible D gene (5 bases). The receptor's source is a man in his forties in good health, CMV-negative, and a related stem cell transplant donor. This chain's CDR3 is CASTNYAGRGNQPQHF. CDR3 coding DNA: TGTGCCAGCACCAACTACGCGGGACGGGGGAATCAGCCCCAGCATTTT.